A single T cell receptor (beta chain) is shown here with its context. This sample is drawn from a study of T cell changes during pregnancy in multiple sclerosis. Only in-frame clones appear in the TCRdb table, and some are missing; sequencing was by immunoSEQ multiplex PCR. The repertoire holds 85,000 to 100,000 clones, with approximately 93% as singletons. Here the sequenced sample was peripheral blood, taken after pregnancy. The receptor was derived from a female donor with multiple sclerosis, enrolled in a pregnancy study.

The CDR3 loop reads CASSVTGALLSGANVLTF. The CDR3 DNA reads as TGTGCCAGCAGCGTGACAGGGGCTTTACTCTCTGGGGCCAACGTCCTGACTTTC. This chain joins TRBV27 and TRBJ2-6; TRBD1 matches at 8 bases. J was trimmed by 0 bases and V by 6 bases; bases with no gene match: 10. Germline values: CDR1 MNHEY, CDR2 SMNVEV (reference sequence). This CDR3 spans 18 amino acids.